This is a list of T cell receptor beta chains from one sample in a study of shared clonotypes between healthy human individuals. Clones were sequenced by immunoSEQ multiplex PCR, and TCRdb holds only the in-frame ones, with some missing. This sample has 400,000 to 550,000 clones, with 79% found just once. The sample consisted of PBMCs. These receptors came from a woman in her forties in good health. Some clones in this sample may be carry-over from other donors' samples. Both conserved end residues are part of each CDR3. Each record gives: CDR3 protein, J gene, V gene.

CDR3 protein: CSAREVGELFF; J gene: TRBJ2-2; V gene: TRBV20-1
CDR3 protein: CASSQGRALTYEQYF; J gene: TRBJ2-7; V gene: TRBV4-3
CDR3 protein: CASSSGTIRTDTQYF; J gene: TRBJ2-3; V gene: TRBV5-1
CDR3 protein: CASSSRQVGNQPQHF; J gene: TRBJ1-5; V gene: TRBV6-6
CDR3 protein: CASSYTTEADGYTF; J gene: TRBJ1-2; V gene: TRBV7-9
CDR3 protein: CAWNLGGGSAEAFF; J gene: TRBJ1-1; V gene: TRBV30
CDR3 protein: CASQSGLAGHEQYF; J gene: TRBJ2-7; V gene: TRBV7-2
CDR3 protein: CASRRGPNEKLFF; J gene: TRBJ1-4; V gene: TRBV27
CDR3 protein: CASSLVAGNTDTQYF; J gene: TRBJ2-3; V gene: TRBV5-1
CDR3 protein: CASGGRGYRETQYF; J gene: TRBJ2-5; V gene: TRBV6-1
CDR3 protein: CASSPAGTSNTGELFF; J gene: TRBJ2-2; V gene: TRBV18
CDR3 protein: CASSSPSGSGRHPVGDEQFF; J gene: TRBJ2-1; V gene: TRBV7-3
CDR3 protein: CASSSIGLAGISYEQYF; J gene: TRBJ2-7; V gene: TRBV28
CDR3 protein: CAWSGQGGKDEQYF; J gene: TRBJ2-7; V gene: TRBV30
CDR3 protein: CASSGGTRNTEAFF; J gene: TRBJ1-1; V gene: TRBV9
CDR3 protein: CASSADRGEQETQYF; J gene: TRBJ2-5; V gene: TRBV10-1
CDR3 protein: CASSLSLGGAAYNEQFF; J gene: TRBJ2-1; V gene: TRBV14
CDR3 protein: CASSQELLAYEQYF; J gene: TRBJ2-7; V gene: TRBV4-2
CDR3 protein: CASSFRTGKGYEQYF; J gene: TRBJ2-7; V gene: TRBV7-2
CDR3 protein: CASSLYSGRRETQYF; J gene: TRBJ2-5; V gene: TRBV5-1
CDR3 protein: CASSLGGGEQFF; J gene: TRBJ2-1; V gene: TRBV7-9
CDR3 protein: CASSLFVGLANTGELFF; J gene: TRBJ2-2; V gene: TRBV28
CDR3 protein: CATSRRQDLLRETQYF; J gene: TRBJ2-5; V gene: TRBV15
CDR3 protein: CASSLASGRINNEQFF; J gene: TRBJ2-1; V gene: TRBV7-2
CDR3 protein: CASRNSGGMGYEQYF; J gene: TRBJ2-7; V gene: TRBV28
CDR3 protein: CASSFPQAAYEQYF; J gene: TRBJ2-7; V gene: TRBV28
CDR3 protein: CASSVNGIWDIQYF; J gene: TRBJ2-4; V gene: TRBV2
CDR3 protein: CASSFSYRGSYNEQFF; J gene: TRBJ2-1; V gene: TRBV27
CDR3 protein: CASCRGARSTEAFF; J gene: TRBJ1-1; V gene: TRBV10-2
CDR3 protein: CASSDGVTKAFF; J gene: TRBJ1-1; V gene: TRBV6-4
CDR3 protein: CASSVRLAGSGGELFF; J gene: TRBJ2-2; V gene: TRBV2
CDR3 protein: CASSPSSTGPKNIQYF; J gene: TRBJ2-4; V gene: TRBV7-9
CDR3 protein: CASSVLAGEGYEQYF; J gene: TRBJ2-7; V gene: TRBV9
CDR3 protein: CASSLVVGGGEKLFF; J gene: TRBJ1-4; V gene: TRBV7-2
CDR3 protein: CASSYPQQDPYGYTF; J gene: TRBJ1-2; V gene: TRBV6-6
CDR3 protein: CASSQEVWAGEGEQYF; J gene: TRBJ2-7; V gene: TRBV4-2
CDR3 protein: CASSPGGGDTEAFF; J gene: TRBJ1-1; V gene: TRBV5-1
CDR3 protein: CASSLDREFGNTIYF; J gene: TRBJ1-3; V gene: TRBV28
CDR3 protein: CASSYPWGGGPFF; J gene: TRBJ2-1; V gene: TRBV6-5
CDR3 protein: CASSSNPGTNYGYTF; J gene: TRBJ1-2; V gene: TRBV5-1
CDR3 protein: CASSLSSAGALSGANVLTF; J gene: TRBJ2-6; V gene: TRBV7-9
CDR3 protein: CASSPPLAGGDHEQYF; J gene: TRBJ2-7; V gene: TRBV10-2
CDR3 protein: CASGTGTYEQYF; J gene: -; V gene: TRBV25-1
CDR3 protein: CASTPGRSFYEQFF; J gene: TRBJ2-1; V gene: TRBV7-2
CDR3 protein: CARRQGQPQHF; J gene: TRBJ1-5; V gene: TRBV19
CDR3 protein: CASSKTSVDTDTQYF; J gene: TRBJ2-3; V gene: TRBV7-6
CDR3 protein: CASSLDTGVGGYTF; J gene: TRBJ1-2; V gene: TRBV7-9
CDR3 protein: CAWTSGRRTYNEQFF; J gene: TRBJ2-1; V gene: TRBV30
CDR3 protein: CAWSVQRSSGANVLTF; J gene: TRBJ2-6; V gene: TRBV30
CDR3 protein: CSVEDDLDSNYGYTF; J gene: TRBJ1-2; V gene: TRBV29-1
CDR3 protein: CASSQDFGLRNEKLFF; J gene: TRBJ1-4; V gene: TRBV4-2
CDR3 protein: CASSSPGMGSWAFF; J gene: TRBJ1-1; V gene: TRBV27
CDR3 protein: CASSLRTSGSYEQFF; J gene: TRBJ2-1; V gene: TRBV6-5
CDR3 protein: CASSLGGESFYGYTF; J gene: TRBJ1-2; V gene: TRBV27
CDR3 protein: CATSGGVLATDTQYF; J gene: TRBJ2-3; V gene: TRBV15